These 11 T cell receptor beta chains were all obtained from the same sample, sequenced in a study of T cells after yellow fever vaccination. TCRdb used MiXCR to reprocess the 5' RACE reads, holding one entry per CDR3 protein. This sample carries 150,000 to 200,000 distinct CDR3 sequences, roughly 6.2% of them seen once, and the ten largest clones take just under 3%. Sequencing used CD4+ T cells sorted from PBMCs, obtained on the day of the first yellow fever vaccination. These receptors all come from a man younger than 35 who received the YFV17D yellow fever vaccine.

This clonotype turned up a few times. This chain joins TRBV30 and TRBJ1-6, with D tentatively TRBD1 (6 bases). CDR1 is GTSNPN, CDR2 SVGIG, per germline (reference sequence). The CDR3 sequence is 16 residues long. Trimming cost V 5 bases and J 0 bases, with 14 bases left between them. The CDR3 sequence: CAWGVGGHSYNSPLHF. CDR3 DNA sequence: TGTGCCTGGGGCGTTGGGGGCCACTCCTATAATTCACCCCTCCACTTT.

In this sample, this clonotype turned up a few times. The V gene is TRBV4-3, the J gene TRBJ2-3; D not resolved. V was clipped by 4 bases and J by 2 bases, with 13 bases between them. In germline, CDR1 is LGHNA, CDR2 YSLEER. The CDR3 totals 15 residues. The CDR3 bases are TGCGCCAGCAGCCTACAGATTTCCAACACAGATACGCAGTATTTT. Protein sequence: CASSLQISNTDTQYF.

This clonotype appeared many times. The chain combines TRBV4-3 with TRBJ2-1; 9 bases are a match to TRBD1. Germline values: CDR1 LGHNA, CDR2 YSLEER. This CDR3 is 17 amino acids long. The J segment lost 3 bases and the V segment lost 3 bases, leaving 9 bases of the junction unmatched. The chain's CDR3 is CASSHPTRQGGYNEQFF. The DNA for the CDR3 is TGCGCCAGCAGCCACCCCACCCGACAGGGGGGCTACAATGAGCAGTTCTTC.

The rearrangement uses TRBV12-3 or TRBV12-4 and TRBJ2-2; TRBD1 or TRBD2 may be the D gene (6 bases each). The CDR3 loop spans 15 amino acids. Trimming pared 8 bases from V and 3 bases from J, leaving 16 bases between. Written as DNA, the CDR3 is TGTGCCAGCTCCAAAGGGGGGCGTTACACCGGGGAGCTGTTTTTT. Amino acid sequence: CASSKGGRYTGELFF.

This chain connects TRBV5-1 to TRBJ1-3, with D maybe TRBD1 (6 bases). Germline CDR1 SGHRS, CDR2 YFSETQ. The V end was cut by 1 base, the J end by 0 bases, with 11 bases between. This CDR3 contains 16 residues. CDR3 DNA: TGCGCCAGCAGCTTGCAGGGGCCGAGCTCTGGAAACACCATATATTTT. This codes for CASSLQGPSSGNTIYF.

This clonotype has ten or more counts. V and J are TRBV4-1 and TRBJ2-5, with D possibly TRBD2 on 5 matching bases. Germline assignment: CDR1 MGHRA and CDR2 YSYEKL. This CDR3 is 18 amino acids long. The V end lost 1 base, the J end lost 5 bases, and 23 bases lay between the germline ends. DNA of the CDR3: TGCGCCAGCAGCCAAGGACCTTCGGCTAGCACCGGTCTTGAGACCCAGTACTTC. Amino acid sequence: CASSQGPSASTGLETQYF.

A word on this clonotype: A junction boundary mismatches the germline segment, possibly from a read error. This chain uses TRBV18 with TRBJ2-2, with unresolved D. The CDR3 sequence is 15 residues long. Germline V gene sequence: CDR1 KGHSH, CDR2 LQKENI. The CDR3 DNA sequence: TGTCCCAGCTCACCATCCAGGATGAACACCGGGGAGCTGTTTTTT. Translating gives CPSSPSRMNTGELFF. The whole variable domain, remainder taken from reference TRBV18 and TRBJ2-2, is NAGVMQNPRHLVRRRGQEARLRCSPMKGHSHVYWYRQLPEEGLKFMVYLQKENIIDESGMPKERFSAEFPKEGPSILRIQQVVRGDSAAYFCPSSPSRMNTGELFFGEGSRLTVL.

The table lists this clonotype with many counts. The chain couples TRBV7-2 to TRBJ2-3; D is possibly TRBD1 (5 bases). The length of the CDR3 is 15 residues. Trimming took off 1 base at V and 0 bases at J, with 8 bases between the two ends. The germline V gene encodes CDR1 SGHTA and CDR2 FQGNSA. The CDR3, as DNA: TGTGCCAGCAGCTTAGACAGGTCGAGCACAGATACGCAGTATTTT. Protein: CASSLDRSSTDTQYF.

This chain's CDR3 is CASSPSRGNSPLHF. The CDR3 coding sequence is TGTGCCAGCAGTCCTTCCAGGGGGAATTCACCCCTCCACTTT. The genes are TRBV6-1 and TRBJ1-6; 7 bases line up with TRBD1. The CDR3 is 14 residues long. V was clipped by 5 bases and J by 7 bases; unmatched bases: 5. The germline V gene has CDR1 MNHNS and CDR2 SASEGT.

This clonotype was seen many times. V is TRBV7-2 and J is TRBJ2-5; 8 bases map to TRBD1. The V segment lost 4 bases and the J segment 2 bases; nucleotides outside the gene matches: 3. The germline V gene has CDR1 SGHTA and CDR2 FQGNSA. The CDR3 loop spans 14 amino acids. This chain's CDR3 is CASSSHRGQETQYF. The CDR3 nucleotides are TGTGCCAGCAGCTCCCACAGGGGGCAAGAGACCCAGTACTTC.

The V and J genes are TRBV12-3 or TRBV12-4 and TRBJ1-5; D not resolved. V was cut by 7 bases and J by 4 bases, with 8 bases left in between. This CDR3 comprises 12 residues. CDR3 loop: CASNWGNQPQHF. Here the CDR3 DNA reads TGTGCCAGCAACTGGGGTAATCAGCCCCAGCATTTT.